A single sample gave rise to the 28 T cell receptor beta chains below, sequenced in a study of shared clonotypes between healthy human individuals. Profiling relied on immunoSEQ multiplex PCR, and the TCRdb table lists in-frame clones only, not all of them. The sample consists of approximately 720,000 clones, just over 90% of them appearing once. Naive CD8 cells lacked CD45RO, underwent positive selection for CCR7 and left out terminally differentiated effector memory CD45RA+ cells. Sequencing input: naive CD8+ T cells sorted from blood. The receptor source for this set is a man under 40 in good health.

The chain employs TRBV5-5 and TRBJ2-7; 7 bases are a match to TRBD1. The CDR3 has 16 amino acids. Germline loops: CDR1 SGHKS, CDR2 YYEKEE (reference sequence). V gave up 0 bases and J gave up 2 bases; unmatched junction bases: 8. CDR3 coding DNA: TGTGCCAGCAGCTTGGTCCCGGGACAGTCAACCTACGAGCAGTACTTC. Translation: CASSLVPGQSTYEQYF.

V and J are TRBV19 and TRBJ1-5; D ambiguous. Trimming stripped 3 bases from V and 0 bases from J, with 12 bases between. Germline V CDR1 and CDR2: LNHDA, SQIVND (reference sequence). The CDR3 loop spans 16 amino acids. The CDR3 DNA reads TGTGCCAGTAGTATCGGGCGGACCCTTAGCAATCAGCCCCAGCATTTT. Translation gives CASSIGRTLSNQPQHF. Full variable domain (remainder filled in from reference TRBV19 and TRBJ1-5): DGGITQSPKYLFRKEGQNVTLSCEQNLNHDAMYWYRQDPGQGLRLIYYSQIVNDFQKGDIAEGYSVSREKKESFPLTVTSAQKNPTAFYLCASSIGRTLSNQPQHFGDGTRLSIL.

The CDR3 coding sequence is TGTGCCAGCTCACTATCGGGAGCTTCAAGCCCTAGCACAGATACGCAGTATTTT. It encodes CASSLSGASSPSTDTQYF. The genes are TRBV18 and TRBJ2-3; D perhaps matches TRBD2 (6 bases). Trimming cost V 4 bases and J 0 bases, with 20 bases left between them. The CDR3 is 18 amino acids. The germline V gene has CDR1 KGHSH and CDR2 LQKENI.

The rearrangement joins TRBV7-9 to TRBJ2-1; maybe TRBD2 (5 bases). This CDR3 contains 17 residues. Germline V gives CDR1 SEHNR, CDR2 FQNEAQ (reference sequence). Trimming shortened V by 5 bases and J by 1 base, and 18 bases separated the two germline ends. The CDR3 nucleotides are TGTGCCAGCAGCCCAGAGGTCACTAGTCCTTCCTACAATGAGCAGTTCTTC. It translates to CASSPEVTSPSYNEQFF.

This chain connects TRBV6-4 to TRBJ2-1; 8 nucleotides agree with TRBD2. The CDR3 extends over 15 amino acids. Looked up from germline, CDR1 is MRHNA and CDR2 is SNTAGT. V shed 4 bases and J 2 bases; nucleotides not matched to a gene: 4. In DNA form, the CDR3 reads TGTGCCAGCAGTGTCCTAGCGGGCCCCTACAATGAGCAGTTCTTC. Translating it yields CASSVLAGPYNEQFF.

The chain uses TRBV12-5 and TRBJ2-1, with D perhaps assigned TRBD1 or TRBD2 (6 bases each). CDR1 and CDR2 (germline): LGHNT, FRNRAP. V lost 5 bases, J lost 7 bases, and 18 bases lay in between. The CDR3 consists of 15 residues. CDR3 protein: CASGTERGDWNEQFF. CDR3 nucleotides: TGTGCTAGTGGTACCGAGAGGGGGGATTGGAATGAGCAGTTCTTC.

This clone was observed a single time. The J gene is TRBJ2-5, the V gene TRBV9; a weak D match, TRBD2 (6 bases). The V end was cut by 7 bases, the J end by 1 base, with 14 bases between. Germline V gene data show CDR1 as SGDLS and CDR2 as YYNGEE. The CDR3 contains 14 residues. The CDR3, as DNA: TGTGCCAGCTCCTCCCGGGGGATCCAAGAGACCCAGTACTTC. It codes for CASSSRGIQETQYF.

The chain is built from TRBV18 and TRBJ1-5; 7 bases fit TRBD1. V lost 5 bases to trimming and J lost 0 bases; unmatched junction nucleotides: 1. Per the germline V gene, CDR1 is KGHSH and CDR2 is LQKENI. The CDR3 sequence is 14 residues long. CDR3 loop: CASSGTDSNQPQHF. The CDR3 DNA is TGTGCCAGCTCAGGGACAGATAGCAATCAGCCCCAGCATTTT. Filled out from reference TRBV18 and TRBJ1-5, the complete variable domain reads NAGVMQNPRHLVRRRGQEARLRCSPMKGHSHVYWYRQLPEEGLKFMVYLQKENIIDESGMPKERFSAEFPKEGPSILRIQQVVRGDSAAYFCASSGTDSNQPQHFGDGTRLSIL.

The chain joins TRBV7-9 to TRBJ2-3; TRBD2 agrees at 12 bases. V lost 5 bases and J lost 3; bases outside the gene matches: 3. Germline CDR1 reads SEHNR; CDR2 reads FQNEAQ (reference sequence). This CDR3 is 15 amino acids long. DNA for the CDR3: TGTGCCAGCAGCCAAACTAGCGGGGGGACAGATACGCAGTATTTT. Protein product: CASSQTSGGTDTQYF.

In regard to this clone: This sample also contains other DNA sequences that code for the same CDR3. This chain joins TRBV27 and TRBJ2-1; 13 bases are shared with TRBD2. The trim removed 5 bases at V and 6 bases at J, leaving 4 bases unmatched. The germline gives CDR1 MNHEY, CDR2 SMNVEV (reference sequence). The CDR3 sequence is 15 residues long. The CDR3 DNA sequence: TGTGCCAGCAGTCCAGGACTAGCGGGAGTCAATGAGCAGTTCTTC. It encodes CASSPGLAGVNEQFF.

V gene TRBV30 combines with J gene TRBJ2-3; 11 nucleotides match TRBD2. V trimming: 3 bases; J trimming: 6 bases; junction bases outside the gene matches: 26. The CDR3 has 21 residues. Germline V gene data show CDR1 as GTSNPN and CDR2 as SVGIG (reference sequence). The CDR3 DNA is TGTGCCTGGAGCGGGCAAGGACTAGCGGGTCCTGTAAGTGGTTCCGCGGATACGCAGTATTTT. It translates to CAWSGQGLAGPVSGSADTQYF.

This clone appeared a single time. V is TRBV5-6 and J is TRBJ2-1; D could derive from TRBD1 or TRBD2 (5 bases each). CDR1 and CDR2 from the germline V gene are SGHDT and YYEEEE. CDR3 length equals 13 residues. Deletions cut 0 bases from V and 4 bases from J, with 5 bases between. This chain's CDR3 is CASSLGGYNEQFF. Here the CDR3 DNA reads TGTGCCAGCAGCTTGGGGGGGTACAATGAGCAGTTCTTC.

The chain combines TRBV18 with TRBJ1-2; D unresolved. Germline CDR1 is KGHSH and CDR2 is LQKENI. Trimming pared 4 bases from V and 5 bases from J, leaving 20 bases between. This CDR3 spans 16 amino acids. The CDR3 DNA sequence: TGTGCCAGCTCACTAACGCCCCTTGAGGAAGGGTATGGCTACACCTTC. Its translation: CASSLTPLEEGYGYTF.

The genes are TRBV11-2 and TRBJ2-2; 7 bases map to TRBD2. The CDR3 sequence is 15 residues long. The V and J ends lost 2 bases and 7 bases, in that order; junction bases with no gene match: 7. Germline CDR1 SGHAT, CDR2 FQNNGV. CDR3: CASSLWQGGDGELFF. The CDR3 DNA reads TGTGCCAGCAGCTTATGGCAGGGAGGGGACGGGGAGCTGTTTTTT.

The V call is TRBV2, the J call TRBJ2-7; D possibly uses TRBD1 or TRBD2 (5 bases each). The CDR3 consists of 15 residues. CDR1 is SNHLY and CDR2 is FYNNEI in the germline V gene. The germline V and J ends were trimmed by 3 bases and 5 bases, with 17 bases remaining between them. The CDR3 here is CASSDSGLSTHEQYF. The CDR3 DNA is TGTGCCAGCAGTGACTCGGGGCTTTCAACCCACGAGCAGTACTTC.

The chain carries TRBV7-3 and TRBJ2-1; TRBD2 matches 8 bases. This CDR3 region has 17 residues. CDR1 and CDR2 from the germline V gene are SGHTA and FQGTGA. Trimming at V came to 1 base and at J to 5 bases, leaving 10 bases not matched to a gene. CDR3: CASSLMGGLAGDNEQFF. CDR3 coding DNA: TGTGCCAGCAGCTTAATGGGCGGGCTAGCGGGCGACAATGAGCAGTTCTTC. The entire variable domain, with the rest obtained from reference TRBV7-3 and TRBJ2-1, is as follows: GAGVSQTPSNKVTEKGKYVELRCDPISGHTALYWYRQSLGQGPEFLIYFQGTGAADDSGLPNDRFFAVRPEGSVSTLKIQRTERGDSAVYLCASSLMGGLAGDNEQFFGPGTRLTVL.

V is TRBV5-1 and J is TRBJ1-4; D call uncertain. Trimming left V 4 bases short and J 5 bases short, with 15 bases between. Germline CDR1 and CDR2: SGHRS and YFSETQ. The CDR3 loop spans 15 amino acids. As DNA, the CDR3 is TGCGCCAGCAGCCGCGCGGGGAGAGGAAATGAAAAACTGTTTTTT. This encodes CASSRAGRGNEKLFF.

The CDR3 is CASSYSTPRVYEQYF. The CDR3 bases are TGTGCCAGCAGTTACTCGACTCCCAGGGTCTACGAGCAGTACTTC. The genes are TRBV6-5 and TRBJ2-7; weak D call: TRBD1 (5 bases). The CDR3 extends over 15 amino acids. Trimming cost V 0 bases and J 3 bases, with 12 bases left between them. Germline values: CDR1 MNHEY, CDR2 SVGAGI.

The CDR3 loop reads CASSQDSSGKSYEQYF. CDR3 nucleotides: TGCGCCAGCAGCCAAGACAGTAGCGGGAAGTCCTACGAGCAGTACTTC. This chain links TRBV4-1 with TRBJ2-7; 8 nucleotides align to TRBD2. CDR1 and CDR2 from the germline V gene are MGHRA and YSYEKL. This CDR3 contains 16 residues. J lost 1 base, V lost 0 bases, and 5 bases had no gene match.

This chain links TRBV14 with TRBJ1-5; D not resolved. The CDR3 extends over 13 amino acids. Looked up from germline, CDR1 is SGHDN and CDR2 is FVKESK. The V end lost 4 bases, the J end lost 4 bases, and 8 bases lay between the germline ends. The CDR3 loop is CASSPGSNQPQHF. Written as DNA, the CDR3 is TGTGCCAGCAGCCCCGGGTCAAATCAGCCCCAGCATTTT.

The chain uses TRBV7-2 and TRBJ2-7; 9 nucleotides align to TRBD2. Trimming at V came to 4 bases and at J to 9 bases, leaving 7 bases not matched to a gene. The germline V gene encodes CDR1 SGHTA and CDR2 FQGNSA. The CDR3 has 13 residues. The CDR3 sequence is CASSYLGLAWQYF. CDR3 sequence (DNA): TGTGCCAGCAGCTACTTGGGACTAGCCTGGCAGTACTTC.

V is TRBV11-3 and J is TRBJ2-7; D perhaps matches TRBD1 (5 bases). The V gene lost 1 base and the J gene lost 5 bases, with 12 bases spanning the gap. In germline, CDR1 is SGHNT, CDR2 YENEEA. The CDR3 runs 14 residues. The CDR3 nucleotides read TGTGCCAGCAGCTTAGGACTTGGGGCAAACGAGCAGTACTTC. Amino acids: CASSLGLGANEQYF.

This chain uses TRBV4-1 with TRBJ2-1, with D tentatively TRBD2 (6 bases). V dropped 3 bases and J dropped 4 bases, with 10 bases sitting between them. Germline V gene lookup returns CDR1 MGHRA and CDR2 YSYEKL. The CDR3 length is 14 residues. CDR3 sequence (DNA): TGCGCCAGCAGCCATGCGGGGACTTACAATGAGCAGTTCTTC. Amino acids: CASSHAGTYNEQFF.

The chain has TRBV7-3 and TRBJ2-7, with 14 positions matching TRBD2. CDR1 is SGHTA, CDR2 FQGTGA, per germline. This CDR3 contains 14 residues. V lost 4 bases and J lost 6; bases outside the gene matches: 2. CDR3 bases: TGTGCCAGCAGCTCCGGGACTAGCGGGAGCGAGCAGTACTTC. Encoded protein: CASSSGTSGSEQYF. Full variable domain (missing parts from reference TRBV7-3 and TRBJ2-7): GAGVSQTPSNKVTEKGKYVELRCDPISGHTALYWYRQSLGQGPEFLIYFQGTGAADDSGLPNDRFFAVRPEGSVSTLKIQRTERGDSAVYLCASSSGTSGSEQYFGPGTRLTVT.

The V call is TRBV30, the J call TRBJ1-1; D is unresolved. The CDR3 has 14 residues. Between the trimmed V and J ends, which lost 2 bases and 1 base, there was a span of 11 bases. Germline lookup yields CDR1 GTSNPN and CDR2 SVGIG (reference sequence). The DNA of the CDR3 is TGTGCCTGGAGTATTAGTTTCACGAACACTGAAGCTTTCTTT. The encoded protein is CAWSISFTNTEAFF.

The chain couples TRBV11-3 to TRBJ2-1; a weak D match, TRBD2 (6 bases). CDR3 length equals 14 residues. The germline V gene encodes CDR1 SGHNT and CDR2 YENEEA. The V end lost 5 bases, the J end lost 5 bases, and 13 bases lay between the germline ends. CDR3 nucleotides: TGTGCCAGCAGCCGGCGGGACGGCCACAATGAGCAGTTCTTC. This gives the protein CASSRRDGHNEQFF.

The table lists this clone with a count of one. The chain recombines TRBV6-5 with TRBJ1-1; D is perhaps TRBD1 (5 bases). The V end lost 4 bases, the J end lost 7 bases, and 13 bases lay between the germline ends. The CDR3 runs 13 residues. The germline V gene encodes CDR1 MNHEY and CDR2 SVGAGI. The CDR3 sequence is CASSWALGGEAFF. Here the CDR3 DNA reads TGTGCCAGCAGTTGGGCTTTGGGGGGTGAAGCTTTCTTT.

This clone was counted a few times. This sequence joins TRBV5-1 and TRBJ2-7, with 7 bases that match TRBD1. V lost 0 bases and J lost 3; bases outside the gene matches: 6. The CDR3 is 15 amino acids. Germline CDR1 is SGHRS and CDR2 is YFSETQ. The CDR3: CASSLDPGQSYEQYF. The CDR3 DNA follows: TGCGCCAGCAGCTTGGATCCGGGACAGAGCTACGAGCAGTACTTC.